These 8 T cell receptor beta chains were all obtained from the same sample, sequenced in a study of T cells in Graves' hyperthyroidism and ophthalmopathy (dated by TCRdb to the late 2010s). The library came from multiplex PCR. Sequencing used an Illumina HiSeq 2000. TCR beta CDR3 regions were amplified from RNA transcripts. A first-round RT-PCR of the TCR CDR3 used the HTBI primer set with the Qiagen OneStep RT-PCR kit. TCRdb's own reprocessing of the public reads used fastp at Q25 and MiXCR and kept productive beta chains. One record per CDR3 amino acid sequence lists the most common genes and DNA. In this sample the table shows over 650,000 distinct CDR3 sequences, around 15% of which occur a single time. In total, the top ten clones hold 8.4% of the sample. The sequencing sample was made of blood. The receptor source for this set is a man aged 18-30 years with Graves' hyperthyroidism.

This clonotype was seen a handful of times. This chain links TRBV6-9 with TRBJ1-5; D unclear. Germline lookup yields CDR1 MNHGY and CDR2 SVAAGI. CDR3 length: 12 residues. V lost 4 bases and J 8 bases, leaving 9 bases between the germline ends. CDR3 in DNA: TGTGCCAGCAGTTCCCCTTCGGAGCCCCAGCATTTT. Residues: CASSSPSEPQHF.

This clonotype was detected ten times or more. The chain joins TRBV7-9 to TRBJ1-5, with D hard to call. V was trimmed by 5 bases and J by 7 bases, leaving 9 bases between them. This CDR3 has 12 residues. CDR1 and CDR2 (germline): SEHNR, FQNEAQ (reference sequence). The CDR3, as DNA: TGTGCCAGCAGCGGCGGTGGCCAGCCCCAGCATTTT. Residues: CASSGGGQPQHF.

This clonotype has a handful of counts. The chain's CDR3 is CASSVEWRTVRDTQYF. The CDR3 bases are TGTGCCAGCAGCGTAGAATGGAGGACCGTCAGGGATACGCAGTATTTT. This chain links TRBV9 with TRBJ2-3; a weak D match, TRBD2 (5 bases). The V end was cut by 0 bases, the J end by 6 bases, with 17 bases between. Germline CDR1 is SGDLS and CDR2 is YYNGEE. This CDR3 region has 16 residues.

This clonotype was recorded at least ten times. In nucleotides, the CDR3 is TGTGCCAGCAGCCTCCATGGGTCGACGAACACTGAAGCTTTCTTT. This translates into CASSLHGSTNTEAFF. The rearrangement links TRBV3-1 to TRBJ1-1; no clear D gene. This CDR3 is 15 amino acids long. The germline V gene has CDR1 LGHDT and CDR2 YNNKEL (reference sequence). V was shortened by 4 bases and J by 1 base, with 13 bases between the two germline ends.

This CDR3 is CASSLDVNNEQFF. DNA of the CDR3: TGTGCCAGCAGTTTGGATGTGAACAATGAGCAGTTCTTC. This chain uses TRBV7-2 with TRBJ2-1; D unclear. The CDR3 spans 13 residues. Trimming pared 6 bases from V and 5 bases from J, leaving 11 bases between. CDR1 SGHTA and CDR2 FQGNSA come from the germline V gene.

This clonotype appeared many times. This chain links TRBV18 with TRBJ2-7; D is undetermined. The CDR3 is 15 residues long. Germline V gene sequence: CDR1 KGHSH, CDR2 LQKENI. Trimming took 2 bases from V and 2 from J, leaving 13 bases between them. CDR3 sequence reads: CASSPKPRRTYEQYF. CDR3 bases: TGTGCCAGCTCACCAAAGCCCCGTCGGACCTACGAGCAGTACTTC.

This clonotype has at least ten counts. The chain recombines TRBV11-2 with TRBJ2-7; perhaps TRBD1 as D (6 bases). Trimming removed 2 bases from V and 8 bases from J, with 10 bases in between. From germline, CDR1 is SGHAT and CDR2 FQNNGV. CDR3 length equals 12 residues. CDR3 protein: CASSLQGNKQYF. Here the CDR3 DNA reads TGTGCCAGCAGCTTACAGGGGAATAAGCAGTACTTC. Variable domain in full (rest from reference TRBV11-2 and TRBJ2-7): EAGVAQSPRYKIIEKRQSVAFWCNPISGHATLYWYQQILGQGPKLLIQFQNNGVVDDSQLPKDRFSAERLKGVDSTLKIQPAKLEDSAVYLCASSLQGNKQYFGPGTRLTVT.

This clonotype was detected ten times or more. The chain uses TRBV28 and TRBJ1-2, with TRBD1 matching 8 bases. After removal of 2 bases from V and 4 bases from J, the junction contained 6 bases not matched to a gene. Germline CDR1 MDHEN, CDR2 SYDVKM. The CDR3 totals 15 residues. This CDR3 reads CASSLQGARGYGYTF. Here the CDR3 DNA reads TGTGCCAGCAGTTTACAGGGGGCGCGGGGCTATGGCTACACCTTC.